This passage covers 20 T cell receptor beta chains from one sample sequenced in a study of cytomegalovirus exposure and HLA in healthy donors. PCR involved 60 Vbeta and 13 Jbeta primers. Libraries were prepared by immunoSEQ multiplex PCR; TCRdb keeps only in-frame clonotypes and omits some of them. This sample has some 130,000 clones; around three quarters occur once, and the top ten carry 6% to 7.5%. Sequencing was carried out using PBMCs. The source is a man in his forties or fifties in good health and CMV-seropositive.

This chain connects TRBV12-5 to TRBJ1-2, with TRBD1 matching over 8 bases. Germline CDR1 is LGHNT and CDR2 is FRNRAP. The CDR3 length is 12 residues. The V and J ends lost 9 bases and 2 bases, in that order; junction bases with no gene match: 2. CDR3 coding DNA: TGTGCTAGCTCAGGGGGCAACTATGGCTACACCTTC. It is translated as CASSGGNYGYTF. Filled out from reference TRBV12-5 and TRBJ1-2, the complete variable domain reads DARVTQTPRHKVTEMGQEVTMRCQPILGHNTVFWYRQTMMQGLELLAYFRNRAPLDDSGMPKDRFSAEMPDATLATLKIQPSEPRDSAVYFCASSGGNYGYTFGSGTRLTVV.

The chain links TRBV14 to TRBJ2-1; 7 nucleotides align to TRBD2. The CDR3 contains 15 residues. Unmatched junction bases numbered 4, after V lost 2 bases and J lost 3 bases. Germline V gene lookup returns CDR1 SGHDN and CDR2 FVKESK. The CDR3 DNA follows: TGTGCCAGCAGCCAACAGGTAGCGGGCTACAATGAGCAGTTCTTC. This codes for CASSQQVAGYNEQFF. Full variable domain (outside the CDR3, taken from reference TRBV14 and TRBJ2-1): EAGVTQFPSHSVIEKGQTVTLRCDPISGHDNLYWYRRVMGKEIKFLLHFVKESKQDESGMPNNRFLAERTGGTYSTLKVQPAELEDSGVYFCASSQQVAGYNEQFFGPGTRLTVL.

This clone was seen more than once but under ten times. The chain has TRBV10-3 and TRBJ2-1, with D maybe TRBD2 (6 bases). The germline V and J ends were trimmed by 7 bases and 4 bases, with 20 bases remaining between them. The CDR3 has 16 amino acids. Germline V gene data show CDR1 as ENHRY and CDR2 as SYGVKD. This CDR3 is CAIKGGAGSRYNEQFF. The CDR3 region has the DNA TGTGCCATCAAGGGCGGAGCGGGTAGTAGGTACAATGAGCAGTTCTTC.

This clone was found once. The chain joins TRBV5-1 to TRBJ1-1; D remains ambiguous. Germline CDR1 reads SGHRS; CDR2 reads YFSETQ. V was shortened by 1 base and J by 4 bases, with 8 bases between the two germline ends. The CDR3 is 13 residues long. CDR3 region: CASSLPGFTEAFF. The CDR3 bases are TGCGCCAGCAGCTTGCCCGGTTTCACTGAAGCTTTCTTT. The whole variable domain, filled in from reference TRBV5-1 and TRBJ1-1, reads KAGVTQTPRYLIKTRGQQVTLSCSPISGHRSVSWYQQTPGQGLQFLFEYFSETQRNKGNFPGRFSGRQFSNSRSEMNVSTLELGDSALYLCASSLPGFTEAFFGQGTRLTVV.

The rearrangement links TRBV7-8 to TRBJ2-7; TRBD2 is a possible D gene (5 bases). The V gene lost 3 bases and the J gene lost 2 bases, with 11 bases spanning the gap. CDR1 and CDR2 (germline): SGHVS, FQNEAQ. The CDR3 runs 14 residues. This CDR3 reads CASSFFRGTYEQYF. The CDR3 nucleotides read TGTGCCAGCAGCTTCTTCCGGGGAACCTACGAGCAGTACTTC.

The chain uses TRBV4-1 and TRBJ2-7, with 7 bases lining up with TRBD2. CDR1 is MGHRA and CDR2 is YSYEKL in the germline V gene. The V and J ends lost 1 base and 0 bases, in that order; junction bases with no gene match: 15. CDR3 length: 19 residues. The CDR3 reads CASSQGSGSGAGSSYEQYF. Written as DNA, the CDR3 is TGCGCCAGCAGCCAAGGTTCGGGGAGTGGAGCGGGGAGCTCCTACGAGCAGTACTTC.

This chain's CDR3 is CASTFRDRVSQPQHF. The CDR3 DNA reads TGTGCCAGTACCTTCCGGGACAGGGTCAGTCAGCCCCAGCATTTT. The chain is built from TRBV19 and TRBJ1-5; TRBD1 matches at 9 bases. Germline loops: CDR1 LNHDA, CDR2 SQIVND (reference sequence). This CDR3 region has 15 residues. The V and J ends lost 7 bases and 6 bases, in that order; junction bases with no gene match: 10.

As regards this clone: Mismatch with germline at one junction end may stem from a read error. V and J are TRBV4-1 and TRBJ2-7; 15 bases map to TRBD2. CDR1 is MGHRA and CDR2 is YSYEKL in the germline V gene. The CDR3 has 18 residues. The chain's CDR3 is CASSQGLAGGPRRHEQYF. CDR3 coding DNA: TGCGCCAGCAGTCAAGGACTAGCGGGAGGGCCTAGACGCCACGAGCAGTACTTC.

This chain links TRBV13 with TRBJ2-3; 7 bases agree with TRBD1. The CDR3 is made up of 16 amino acids. Per the germline V gene, CDR1 is PRHDT and CDR2 is FYEKMQ (reference sequence). The V gene end was trimmed by 1 base and the J gene end by 7 bases; junction bases not matched to a gene: 11. In DNA, the CDR3 is TGTGCCAGCAGCTTAGATGGGAGCTCAGGGGGAAATACGCAGTATTTT. Protein: CASSLDGSSGGNTQYF.

The V and J genes are TRBV10-2 and TRBJ2-1; 10 nucleotides agree with TRBD1. CDR3 length equals 17 residues. The trim removed 10 bases at V and 5 bases at J, leaving 17 bases unmatched. Germline V gene lookup returns CDR1 WSHSY and CDR2 SAAADI. Here the CDR3 reads CAIRDPGDRGPHNEQFF. CDR3 DNA sequence: TGCGCCATCCGCGACCCTGGAGACAGGGGGCCCCACAATGAGCAGTTCTTC.

This clone appeared once. The J gene is TRBJ1-4, the V gene TRBV27; no reliable D call. The ends were cut back, 5 bases at V and 2 bases at J, with 3 bases in the middle. This CDR3 contains 12 residues. Germline CDR1 and CDR2: MNHEY and SMNVEV (reference sequence). The CDR3 reads CASSHTNEKLFF. CDR3 sequence (DNA): TGTGCCAGCAGTCATACTAATGAAAAACTGTTTTTT.

This clone has only one observation. The V and J genes are TRBV9 and TRBJ1-2; D remains ambiguous. Germline V gene sequence: CDR1 SGDLS, CDR2 YYNGEE. Trimming shortened V by 1 base and J by 8 bases, and 6 bases separated the two germline ends. The CDR3 loop spans 11 amino acids. CDR3 bases: TGTGCCAGCAGCGTAAATGAGGGCTACACCTTC. Protein: CASSVNEGYTF.

The chain combines TRBV6-6 with TRBJ1-5; D remains unclear. Germline V lookup: CDR1 MNHNY, CDR2 SVGAGI (reference sequence). The CDR3 has 15 amino acids. Trimming left V 2 bases short and J 4 bases short, with 12 bases between. The CDR3 DNA sequence: TGTGCCAGCAGTTACGGGCCGCCCACGAATCAGCCCCAGCATTTT. Protein: CASSYGPPTNQPQHF.

J is TRBJ2-7 and V is TRBV5-4; a weak D match, TRBD2 (5 bases). Germline lookup yields CDR1 SGHNT and CDR2 YYREEE (reference sequence). The CDR3 totals 13 residues. V lost 0 bases to trimming and J lost 3 bases, with 7 bases between them. In nucleotides, the CDR3 is TGTGCCAGCAGCTTGGGCGGGCTCTACGAGCAGTACTTC. Translated, it gives CASSLGGLYEQYF.

This chain joins TRBV19 and TRBJ1-4; no definite D call. Trimming took 4 bases from V and 8 from J, leaving 17 bases between them. Germline loops: CDR1 LNHDA, CDR2 SQIVND (reference sequence). The CDR3 length is 15 residues. The DNA for the CDR3 is TGTGCCAGTAGTACGAGGCCATCGGCTACCGAAAAACTGTTTTTT. It codes for CASSTRPSATEKLFF.

The V gene is TRBV9, the J gene TRBJ1-2; 7 nucleotides line up with TRBD1. The CDR3 consists of 15 residues. After removal of 0 bases from V and 2 bases from J, the junction contained 4 bases not matched to a gene. Germline V gene sequence: CDR1 SGDLS, CDR2 YYNGEE. CDR3 amino acids: CASSVAGTDNYGYTF. The CDR3 nucleotides are TGTGCCAGCAGCGTAGCAGGGACAGACAACTATGGCTACACCTTC.

The chain employs TRBV2 and TRBJ2-7; 9 nucleotides align to TRBD2. The length of the CDR3 is 15 residues. V dropped 2 bases and J dropped 3; count of bases not matched to a gene: 5. Germline V lookup: CDR1 SNHLY, CDR2 FYNNEI. CDR3 sequence: CASSEPRLADYEQYF. In nucleotides, the CDR3 is TGTGCCAGCAGTGAACCTCGACTAGCGGACTACGAGCAGTACTTC.

This rearrangement joins TRBV6-4 to TRBJ2-3; D is unclear. From germline, CDR1 is MRHNA and CDR2 SNTAGT. This CDR3 region has 14 residues. The V gene lost 4 bases and the J gene lost 3 bases, with 11 bases spanning the gap. As DNA, the CDR3 is TGTGCCAGCAGTGTTGGCAGGTGGACAGATACGCAGTATTTT. This translates into CASSVGRWTDTQYF.

The chain couples TRBV5-1 to TRBJ1-3; no definite D call. CDR1 SGHRS and CDR2 YFSETQ come from the germline V gene. Between the trimmed V and J ends, which lost 0 bases and 0 bases, there was a span of 13 bases. The CDR3 consists of 17 residues. The CDR3 region is CASSLAGGYSSGNTIYF. DNA of the CDR3: TGCGCCAGCAGCTTGGCCGGTGGTTACAGCTCTGGAAACACCATATATTTT.

The chain has TRBV29-1 and TRBJ1-2; TRBD1 matches 10 bases. Germline CDR1 is SQVTM and CDR2 is ANQGSEA. The CDR3 is made up of 14 amino acids. Trimming removed 3 bases from V and 8 bases from J; junction bases left unmatched: 9. The DNA for the CDR3 is TGCAGCGTTGATACCCTGACAGGGGGCAAGGGCTACACCTTC. Encoded protein: CSVDTLTGGKGYTF.